This paragraph reports one T cell receptor (beta chain). The CDR3 consists of 11 residues. V was cut by 7 bases and J by 6 bases, with 11 bases left in between. Per the germline V gene, CDR1 is DFQATT and CDR2 is SNEGSKA (reference sequence). This entry comes from a study of blood T cell repertoires in COVID-19. For the study at large: Spain, Italy and the United States supplied samples that represented acute and convalescent COVID-19. PBMCs, B-cell-depleted T cells, or T cells provided the cDNA or gDNA that made up the material.

Per the authors' pipeline: Amplification with reference gene primers provided the estimates of nucleated cell counts. Produced via immunoSEQ multiplex PCR; TCRdb's table is partial and in-frame only. V and J calls plus clone size are reproduced from that table; the DNA served to infer D and trimming. The sample carries approximately 160,000 clones, roughly 84% recorded once. The rearrangement uses TRBV20-1 and TRBJ2-3; D gene ambiguous. This sequence was found in a woman aged 50 to 60 in a cohort sampled during active or convalescent COVID-19. Material: peripheral blood. The CDR3 reads CSVVVLDTQYF. In nucleotides, the CDR3 is TGCAGTGTCGTAGTGTTGGATACGCAGTATTTT.